These 21 T cell receptor beta chains came from one sample sequenced in a study of blood T cells in healthy people across ages. With a J-beta primer mix and a sample-barcoded 5' primer, a second PCR ran roughly 6 to 12 cycles. TCRdb reprocessed the 5' RACE reads via MiXCR and lists one record per CDR3 protein. The sample contains fewer than 900,000 distinct CDR3 sequences, approximately 39% of which appear only once. The source material was blood. These receptors all come from an older woman in good health.

The genes are TRBV7-2 and TRBJ2-1, with unresolved D. This CDR3 spans 15 amino acids. Germline loops: CDR1 SGHTA, CDR2 FQGNSA. The ends were cut back, 1 base at V and 8 bases at J, with 15 bases in the middle. The CDR3 spells CASSLGNPAVHEQFF. CDR3 nucleotide sequence: TGTGCCAGCAGCTTAGGCAATCCAGCAGTCCATGAGCAGTTCTTC. Based on the CDR3 plus reference TRBV7-2 and TRBJ2-1, the full variable domain is GAGVSQSPSNKVTEKGKDVELRCDPISGHTALYWYRQSLGQGLEFLIYFQGNSAPDKSGLPSDRFSAERTGGSVSTLTIQRTQQEDSAVYLCASSLGNPAVHEQFFGPGTRLTVL.

This clonotype was detected a few times. The chain employs TRBV5-1 and TRBJ2-5, with D possibly TRBD1 on 6 matching bases. The germline V gene encodes CDR1 SGHRS and CDR2 YFSETQ. This CDR3 spans 14 amino acids. V was pared by 4 bases and J by 5 bases, with 15 bases between. The CDR3 sequence: CASSPNRVGETQYF. The CDR3, as DNA: TGCGCCAGCAGCCCCAACAGGGTCGGGGAGACCCAGTACTTC.

This rearrangement joins TRBV7-8 to TRBJ1-6, with D possibly matching TRBD1 (5 bases). V was pared by 3 bases and J by 7 bases, with 16 bases between. This CDR3 has 16 residues. Germline V gene data show CDR1 as SGHVS and CDR2 as FQNEAQ. Written as DNA, the CDR3 is TGTGCCAGCAGCTTTGGGGACCTCAATTCCAATTCACCCCTCCACTTT. It is translated as CASSFGDLNSNSPLHF. Drawing the rest from reference TRBV7-8 and TRBJ1-6, the complete variable domain is GAGVSQSPRYKVAKRGQDVALRCDPISGHVSLFWYQQALGQGPEFLTYFQNEAQLDKSGLPSDRFFAERPEGSVSTLKIQRTQQEDSAVYLCASSFGDLNSNSPLHFGNGTRLTVT.

As to this clonotype: One end of the junction fails to match germline, which may point to a read error. The genes are TRBV10-3 and TRBJ2-3, with TRBD2 matching over 9 bases. This CDR3 has 15 amino acids. Germline V CDR1 and CDR2: ENHRY, SYGVKD. CDR3 coding DNA: TGTGCCATCAGTGAAGAAGCGGGGGGCACAGATGCGCAGTATTTT. Translating gives CAISEEAGGTDAQYF.

This clonotype appeared a few times. The chain recombines TRBV7-9 with TRBJ2-5; the D is unclear. The J call is uncertain, as TRBJ2-7 better fits the DNA end. CDR3 size: 13 residues. The germline V gene encodes CDR1 SEHNR and CDR2 FQNEAQ (reference sequence). CDR3 in amino acids: CASSFNSYYEQYF. Written as DNA, the CDR3 is TGTGCCAGCAGCTTTAATAGTTACTACGAGCAGTACTTC.

This chain links TRBV12-3 or TRBV12-4 with TRBJ2-1, with 11 bases identical to TRBD2. The DNA end lines up better with TRBJ2-7; the J call may be wrong. The CDR3 is 16 residues long. As DNA, the CDR3 is TGTGCCAGCAGTGACCGGGTAGCGGGAGGGTACTATGAGCAGTACTTC. Amino acids: CASSDRVAGGYYEQYF.

This clonotype occurred a few times. The chain uses TRBV28 and TRBJ2-5, with 9 bases aligning to TRBD2. The CDR3 extends over 18 amino acids. CDR1 is MDHEN, CDR2 SYDVKM, per germline. After removal of 2 bases from V and 1 base from J, the junction contained 11 bases not matched to a gene. In nucleotides, the CDR3 is TGTGCCAGCAGTTTAGTGGGACTAGCTGGAGATGGCCAAGAGACCCAGTACTTC. It specifies CASSLVGLAGDGQETQYF. The full variable domain, in which reference TRBV28 and TRBJ2-5 provide the parts outside the CDR3, is DVKVTQSSRYLVKRTGEKVFLECVQDMDHENMFWYRQDPGLGLRLIYFSYDVKMKEKGDIPEGYSVSREKKERFSLILESASTNQTSMYLCASSLVGLAGDGQETQYFGPGTRLLVL.

This clonotype was counted between two and nine times. The V call is TRBV20-1, the J call TRBJ2-1, with 7 bases lining up with TRBD1. Germline CDR1 and CDR2: DFQATT and SNEGSKA (reference sequence). The CDR3 covers 14 residues. The J segment lost 7 bases and the V segment lost 7 bases, leaving 13 bases of the junction unmatched. The CDR3 reads CSVDFGQVGNEQFF. The CDR3 DNA sequence: TGCAGTGTTGACTTTGGACAGGTAGGGAATGAGCAGTTCTTC.

V is TRBV6-5 and J is TRBJ1-1, with TRBD1 matching over 7 bases. The J segment lost 10 bases and the V segment lost 4 bases, leaving 6 bases of the junction unmatched. Germline V gene lookup returns CDR1 MNHEY and CDR2 SVGAGI. The CDR3 length is 12 residues. The chain's CDR3 is CASSSQGGGAFF. The CDR3 region has the DNA TGTGCCAGCAGTTCCCAGGGGGGGGGAGCTTTCTTT.

This clonotype was recorded a few times. The chain combines TRBV12-3 or TRBV12-4 with TRBJ2-1; weak D call: TRBD1 (5 bases). The V gene lost 4 bases and the J gene lost 2 bases, with 12 bases spanning the gap. This CDR3 is 15 amino acids long. CDR3 residues: CASSYASGPYNEQFF. The DNA of the CDR3 is TGTGCCAGCAGTTACGCATCAGGGCCCTACAATGAGCAGTTCTTC.

This clonotype has ten or more counts. The J gene is TRBJ2-1, the V gene TRBV29-1; 14 bases match TRBD2. The germline gives CDR1 SQVTM, CDR2 ANQGSEA. This CDR3 is 17 amino acids long. Trimming took 4 bases from V and 2 from J; bases not matched to a gene: 7. CDR3 sequence: CSVVGLAGVAAYNEQFF. The CDR3 DNA is TGCAGCGTTGTGGGACTAGCGGGAGTCGCCGCCTACAATGAGCAGTTCTTC.

This clonotype was observed a handful of times. The CDR3 spells CSARGTGYNEQFF. The CDR3 DNA sequence: TGCAGTGCTAGAGGTACAGGGTACAATGAGCAGTTCTTC. V is TRBV20-1 and J is TRBJ2-1; a weak D match, TRBD1 (6 bases). Germline CDR1 and CDR2: DFQATT and SNEGSKA (reference sequence). V was clipped by 1 base and J by 4 bases, with 8 bases between them. This CDR3 has 13 residues.

The genes are TRBV7-2 and TRBJ2-5; 8 positions agree with TRBD1. The CDR3 runs 16 residues. V gave up 2 bases and J gave up 2 bases; unmatched junction bases: 7. Germline V gene lookup returns CDR1 SGHTA and CDR2 FQGNSA. The CDR3 DNA reads TGTGCCAGCAGCTTACTTGGACAGGGCCCGCAAGAGACCCAGTACTTC. It is translated as CASSLLGQGPQETQYF.

V is TRBV9 and J is TRBJ2-7; TRBD2 matches 8 bases. The V and J ends lost 4 bases and 7 bases, in that order; junction bases with no gene match: 7. The CDR3 has 13 amino acids. Germline V gives CDR1 SGDLS, CDR2 YYNGEE. The CDR3 here is CASSLRLASEQYF. For the CDR3, the DNA is TGTGCCAGCAGCCTCCGACTAGCGTCGGAGCAGTACTTC.

This rearrangement joins TRBV6-1 to TRBJ1-6; the match to TRBD1 covers 10 bases. Trimming cost V 5 bases and J 11 bases; bases outside gene matches: 9. The CDR3 is made up of 15 amino acids. Germline V gene lookup returns CDR1 MNHNS and CDR2 SASEGT. The CDR3, as DNA: TGTGCCAGCAGTAACCGGGACAGGGGCAATGCACCCCTCCACTTT. Its protein product is CASSNRDRGNAPLHF.

J is TRBJ2-5 and V is TRBV20-1; the match to TRBD2 covers 8 bases. This CDR3 has 15 amino acids. Trimming at V came to 5 bases and at J to 1 base, leaving 9 bases not matched to a gene. Germline values: CDR1 DFQATT, CDR2 SNEGSKA (reference sequence). The CDR3 here is CSAFGTSSLQETQYF. CDR3 DNA sequence: TGCAGTGCTTTTGGGACTAGTAGTCTCCAAGAGACCCAGTACTTC.

The genes are TRBV6-2 or TRBV6-3 and TRBJ2-5; D call uncertain. The CDR3 extends over 11 amino acids. V lost 8 bases to trimming and J lost 5 bases, with 9 bases between them. Germline CDR1 is MNHEY and CDR2 is SVGEGT. The CDR3 spells CASLFGETQYF. The DNA for the CDR3 is TGTGCCAGCCTCTTCGGGGAGACCCAGTACTTC.

The chain recombines TRBV6-5 with TRBJ2-1, with TRBD2 matching over 14 bases. The CDR3 is made up of 16 amino acids. CDR1 and CDR2 (germline): MNHEY, SVGAGI. Trimming took 5 bases from V and 14 from J; bases not matched to a gene: 14. In DNA, the CDR3 is TGTGCCAGCAGTCCCACGACGACTAGCGGGGGGGCCGGTGAGTTCTTC. Translated: CASSPTTTSGGAGEFF.

The V call is TRBV14, the J call TRBJ2-7; TRBD2 aligns across 11 bases. The J call may be incorrect, as the DNA end agrees better with TRBJ2-5. This CDR3 spans 19 amino acids. In germline, CDR1 is SGHDN, CDR2 FVKESK. The CDR3 DNA sequence: TGTGCCAGCAGCCAGCCAATACTAGCGGGGGACCAGGAACAAGAGACCCAGTACTTC. Translated: CASSQPILAGDQEQETQYF.

As for this clonotype: A read error is possible here, since a much larger clone lies one base away. The chain employs TRBV7-2 and TRBJ2-3, with TRBD2 identical over 8 bases. The CDR3 is 15 amino acids. V lost 3 bases and J lost 2; bases outside the gene matches: 4. From germline, CDR1 is SGHTA and CDR2 FQGNSA. Here the CDR3 reads CASSFDSGATDTQYF. CDR3 DNA: TGTGCCAGCAGCTTCGATAGCGGGGCCACAGATACGCAGTATTTT.

The rearrangement links TRBV6-1 to TRBJ1-5, with D perhaps matching TRBD1 (5 bases). V lost 5 bases, J lost 7 bases, and 12 bases lay in between. Germline V lookup: CDR1 MNHNS, CDR2 SASEGT. The CDR3 has 13 residues. CDR3: CASSPQVLQPQHF. CDR3 bases: TGTGCCAGCAGTCCACAGGTTTTGCAGCCCCAGCATTTT.